Listed below are T cell receptor beta chains from one sample, sequenced in a study of T-cell memory formation after mild COVID-19. TCRdb re-derived calls from the 5' RACE reads in MiXCR, one entry per CDR3 protein. The sample carries roughly 500,000 distinct CDR3 sequences, approximately 20% recorded once. Sequenced sample: PBMCs or a T cell subset sorted from them (not recorded which). The receptor set was obtained from an adult woman who had mild COVID-19 (a few samples of this study predate the infection). Cell type and time point are not known. Each CDR3 is given with its conserved first and last residue. Each record gives: CDR3 protein, CDR3 DNA, D gene, clone size, J gene, V gene. A D gene is named only where the DNA matches it firmly. Clone size is shown for a subset of rows, as once, few, many or a class of expanded clone.

CDR3: CAIRANTGELFF
DNA: TGTGCCATCAGGGCGAACACCGGGGAGCTGTTTTTT
D: .
size: few
J: TRBJ2-2
V: TRBV10-3

CDR3: CATSKLGDEQFF
DNA: TGTGCCACCAGCAAGTTAGGGGATGAGCAGTTCTTC
D: .
size: .
J: TRBJ2-1
V: TRBV24-1

CDR3: CSARDGSSEAEQFF
DNA: TGCAGTGCTAGAGATGGATCTAGCGAGGCTGAGCAGTTCTTC
D: .
size: .
J: TRBJ2-1
V: TRBV20-1

CDR3: CAIRDGTGIYEQYF
DNA: TGTGCCATCAGAGACGGGACAGGGATCTACGAGCAGTACTTC
D: TRBD1
size: many
J: TRBJ2-7
V: TRBV2

CDR3: CASSSVAGGRYQPQHF
DNA: TGTGCCAGCAGCTCCGTCGCAGGGGGCCGATATCAGCCCCAGCATTTT
D: TRBD1
size: few
J: TRBJ1-5
V: TRBV7-2

CDR3: CASSLRGWNWEAFF
DNA: TGTGCCAGCAGTTTAAGGGGGTGGAACTGGGAAGCTTTCTTT
D: .
size: .
J: TRBJ1-1
V: TRBV28

CDR3: CASSQLGSTGVTSSNQPQHF
DNA: TGCGCCAGCAGCCAACTAGGGTCTACAGGGGTGACCTCTAGCAATCAGCCCCAGCATTTT
D: TRBD1
size: few
J: TRBJ1-5
V: TRBV4-1

CDR3: CASSFRTSGEISPGELFF
DNA: TGTGCCAGCAGTTTCAGGACTAGCGGGGAAATTTCTCCCGGGGAGCTGTTTTTT
D: TRBD2
size: .
J: TRBJ2-2
V: TRBV6-5

CDR3: CASSPRDPYEQYF
DNA: TGTGCCAGCAGTCCGAGGGACCCCTACGAGCAGTACTTC
D: .
size: few
J: TRBJ2-7
V: TRBV6-5

CDR3: CASSFAGYTDTQYF
DNA: TGTGCCAGCAGTTTTGCGGGGTACACAGATACGCAGTATTTT
D: .
size: many
J: TRBJ2-3
V: TRBV27

CDR3: CSARDRAAYNEQFF
DNA: TGCAGTGCTAGAGATCGGGCGGCCTACAATGAGCAGTTCTTC
D: .
size: .
J: TRBJ2-1
V: TRBV20-1

CDR3: CASSRVLDRVRGNEQFF
DNA: TGTGCCAGCAGCCGAGTCCTCGACAGGGTCCGAGGGAATGAGCAGTTCTTC
D: TRBD1
size: .
J: TRBJ2-1
V: TRBV3-1

CDR3: CASSLSQFNEQFF
DNA: TGTGCCAGCAGTTTATCCCAGTTCAATGAGCAGTTCTTC
D: .
size: few
J: TRBJ2-1
V: TRBV12-3/TRBV12-4

CDR3: CSASRRQGALYQETQYF
DNA: TGCAGTGCTAGCCGCCGACAGGGGGCTTTGTACCAAGAGACCCAGTACTTC
D: TRBD1
size: .
J: TRBJ2-5
V: TRBV20-1

CDR3: CASSPPGGQVGKTIYNEQFF
DNA: TGTGCCAGCTCCCCTCCCGGCGGCCAGGTTGGGAAGACCATCTACAATGAGCAGTTCTTC
D: .
size: few
J: TRBJ2-1
V: TRBV18

CDR3: CSARPAGQSFTEAFF
DNA: TGCAGTGCTAGACCAGCCGGACAGAGTTTCACTGAAGCTTTCTTT
D: .
size: few
J: TRBJ1-1
V: TRBV20-1

CDR3: CASSPLTANEQFF
DNA: TGTGCCAGCAGTCCGCTGACAGCGAATGAGCAGTTCTTC
D: .
size: .
J: TRBJ2-1
V: TRBV12-3/TRBV12-4

CDR3: CASSQDVATTQGSYEQYF
DNA: TGTGCCAGCAGCCAAGACGTCGCGACTACACAGGGCTCCTACGAGCAGTACTTC
D: .
size: few
J: TRBJ2-7
V: TRBV3-1

CDR3: CASSSPGTGYGYTF
DNA: TGTGCCAGCAGCTCTCCCGGGACAGGGTATGGCTACACCTTC
D: TRBD1
size: .
J: TRBJ1-2
V: TRBV5-6

CDR3: CASSSDRHTAGELFF
DNA: TGTGCCAGCAGTTCCGACAGACATACAGCCGGGGAGCTGTTTTTT
D: .
size: .
J: TRBJ2-2
V: TRBV12-3/TRBV12-4

CDR3: CSATVTGNTEAFF
DNA: TGCAGTGCTACCGTGACCGGTAACACTGAAGCTTTCTTT
D: .
size: .
J: TRBJ1-1
V: TRBV20-1

CDR3: CASTRGGLHEQYF
DNA: TGTGCCAGTACGCGGGGTGGTCTTCACGAGCAGTACTTC
D: .
size: .
J: TRBJ2-7
V: TRBV7-9

CDR3: CSASDRGGSGANVLTF
DNA: TGCAGTGCTAGTGACAGGGGAGGTTCTGGGGCCAACGTCCTGACTTTC
D: TRBD1
size: .
J: TRBJ2-6
V: TRBV20-1

CDR3: CASSSGSEETQYF
DNA: TGCGCCAGCAGCTCGGGATCTGAGGAGACCCAGTACTTC
D: .
size: .
J: TRBJ2-5
V: TRBV5-1

CDR3: CASSLPGSIDEQYF
DNA: TGTGCCAGCAGCTTACCGGGATCTATCGACGAGCAGTACTTC
D: .
size: .
J: TRBJ2-7
V: TRBV11-3

CDR3: CATRLARGVGYEQYF
DNA: TGTGCCACGAGACTCGCTCGGGGTGTCGGGTACGAGCAGTACTTC
D: .
size: few
J: TRBJ2-7
V: TRBV2

CDR3: CASSPSTSGGNEQFF
DNA: TGTGCCAGCTCACCGTCGACTAGCGGAGGGAATGAGCAGTTCTTC
D: TRBD2
size: few
J: TRBJ2-1
V: TRBV18

CDR3: CASSLGTSGISVF
DNA: TGTGCCAGCAGCTTAGGGACTAGCGGGATTTCGGTCTTC
D: TRBD2
size: few
J: TRBJ2-1
V: TRBV11-3

CDR3: CASSLARDSHTEAFF
DNA: TGTGCCAGCAGCTTAGCACGGGACAGTCACACTGAAGCTTTCTTT
D: TRBD1
size: .
J: TRBJ1-1
V: TRBV7-9

CDR3: CASRDRDRGNEQFF
DNA: TGTGCCAGCAGAGACCGGGACAGGGGTAATGAGCAGTTCTTC
D: TRBD1
size: .
J: TRBJ2-1
V: TRBV2

CDR3: CASSLSAGSADTQYF
DNA: TGTGCCAGCAGCTTATCGGCGGGATCGGCAGATACGCAGTATTTT
D: .
size: few
J: TRBJ2-3
V: TRBV7-2

CDR3: CASSYSGTGGSYEQYF
DNA: TGCGCCAGCAGCTATTCCGGGACAGGGGGCTCCTACGAGCAGTACTTC
D: TRBD1
size: few
J: TRBJ2-7
V: TRBV4-1

CDR3: CATSDRRGSDTQYF
DNA: TGTGCCACCAGTGACCGGAGGGGGTCAGATACGCAGTATTTT
D: .
size: few
J: TRBJ2-3
V: TRBV24-1

CDR3: CASSQVGGDYGYTF
DNA: TGCGCCAGCAGCCAAGTCGGGGGGGACTATGGCTACACCTTC
D: .
size: .
J: TRBJ1-2
V: TRBV4-1

CDR3: CATMEEETQYF
DNA: TGTGCCACCATGGAGGAGGAGACCCAGTACTTC
D: .
size: few
J: TRBJ2-5
V: TRBV10-3

CDR3: CATSSLMNTEAFF
DNA: TGTGCCACCAGCAGCTTAATGAACACTGAAGCTTTCTTT
D: .
size: many
J: TRBJ1-1
V: TRBV15

CDR3: CASSPQDRVGTGELFF
DNA: TGTGCCAGCAGCCCCCAAGACAGGGTTGGCACCGGGGAGCTGTTTTTT
D: TRBD1
size: few
J: TRBJ2-2
V: TRBV9

CDR3: CASSSWTGTSGGAYNEQFF
DNA: TGTGCCAGCAGCTCCTGGACCGGGACTAGCGGGGGGGCCTACAATGAGCAGTTCTTC
D: TRBD2
size: few
J: TRBJ2-1
V: TRBV7-6

CDR3: CASSMGDRVNEQFF
DNA: TGTGCCAGTAGTATGGGGGACAGGGTCAATGAGCAGTTCTTC
D: TRBD1
size: .
J: TRBJ2-1
V: TRBV19

CDR3: CASSARDRGLQYEQFF
DNA: TGTGCCAGCAGCGCCCGCGACAGGGGTCTACAATATGAGCAGTTCTTC
D: TRBD1
size: many
J: TRBJ2-1
V: TRBV9

CDR3: CSAYDSGRVRDTQYF
DNA: TGCAGTGCTTACGATAGCGGGAGGGTAAGAGATACGCAGTATTTT
D: TRBD2
size: .
J: TRBJ2-3
V: TRBV20-1

CDR3: CASSYGPGTSEREQYF
DNA: TGCGCCAGCAGCTACGGACCCGGGACTAGCGAGCGGGAGCAGTACTTC
D: TRBD2
size: .
J: TRBJ2-7
V: TRBV4-1

CDR3: CASSPTTSGGYNEQFF
DNA: TGCGCCAGCAGCCCTACGACTAGCGGGGGCTACAATGAGCAGTTCTTC
D: TRBD2
size: many
J: TRBJ2-1
V: TRBV4-1

CDR3: CSASLGRTSTEAFF
DNA: TGCAGTGCTAGTCTCGGACGGACCAGCACTGAAGCTTTCTTT
D: .
size: few
J: TRBJ1-1
V: TRBV20-1

CDR3: CASSSPRGHTDTQYF
DNA: TGTGCCAGCAGCTCGCCCCGGGGACACACAGATACGCAGTATTTT
D: .
size: few
J: TRBJ2-3
V: TRBV13

CDR3: CAWSVIAASTDTQYF
DNA: TGTGCCTGGAGTGTAATAGCGGCTAGCACAGATACGCAGTATTTT
D: .
size: few
J: TRBJ2-3
V: TRBV30

CDR3: CASSSRDTTEAFF
DNA: TGTGCCAGCAGCTCCCGGGACACCACTGAAGCTTTCTTT
D: .
size: .
J: TRBJ1-1
V: TRBV7-9

CDR3: CASSLPGTRIREAFF
DNA: TGTGCCAGCAGCCTTCCCGGGACCCGGATCAGAGAAGCTTTCTTT
D: .
size: few
J: TRBJ1-1
V: TRBV4-2

CDR3: CASSLSSAQYF
DNA: TGTGCCAGCAGCTTAAGTTCGGCCCAGTACTTC
D: .
size: few
J: TRBJ2-5
V: TRBV7-8

CDR3: CASSLGRTNNEQFF
DNA: TGTGCCAGCAGCTTAGGCAGGACCAACAATGAGCAGTTCTTC
D: .
size: few
J: TRBJ2-1
V: TRBV7-9

CDR3: CASSIDIIETQYF
DNA: TGCGCCAGCAGCATCGACATAATAGAGACCCAGTACTTC
D: .
size: .
J: TRBJ2-5
V: TRBV4-1

CDR3: CASSQVQGSGNTIYF
DNA: TGCGCCAGCAGCCAAGTTCAGGGGTCTGGAAACACCATATATTTT
D: .
size: .
J: TRBJ1-3
V: TRBV4-1

CDR3: CASSSRTGYGYTF
DNA: TGTGCCAGCAGCTCTAGGACAGGGTATGGCTACACCTTC
D: TRBD1
size: few
J: TRBJ1-2
V: TRBV13

CDR3: CASSDGLAGITDTQYF
DNA: TGTGCCAGCAGTGACGGACTAGCGGGGATCACAGATACGCAGTATTTT
D: TRBD2
size: few
J: TRBJ2-3
V: TRBV2

CDR3: CASSQRGGSGDEQFF
DNA: TGTGCCAGCAGCCAGCGGGGGGGTAGCGGGGATGAGCAGTTCTTC
D: TRBD2
size: .
J: TRBJ2-1
V: TRBV7-9